What follows describes a single T cell receptor (beta chain). The antigen is undetermined. V dropped 4 bases and J dropped 6; count of bases not matched to a gene: 7. CDR1 is MGHDK, CDR2 SYGVNS, per germline. The CDR3 has 16 residues. TCRdb's copy holds only in-frame clones and misses some; the assay was immunoSEQ multiplex PCR. The profile shows about 18,000 clones, around 86% of them singletons. This record comes from a study of PD-1 blockade in classical Hodgkin lymphoma. Overall study context: Nivolumab dosing for patients was 3 mg/kg, administered intravenously every 2 weeks. Study-level points and caveats: Complete responders entered with baseline diversity on par with newly diagnosed patients, the results showed. It was CD4+ TCR diversity, not CD8+, that rose significantly by C4D1.

There was relapse after autologous stem cell transplantation in every patient, and there was variation in brentuximab vedotin exposure. This chain joins TRBV25-1 and TRBJ1-6; 9 nucleotides agree with TRBD1. This specimen consisted of peripheral blood mononuclear cells (PBMCs), obtained before the second cycle of nivolumab. This TCR came from a human donor with classical Hodgkin lymphoma. The CDR3: CASSAPTGGLNSPLHF. The CDR3, as DNA: TGTGCCAGCAGTGCACCAACAGGGGGCCTTAATTCACCCCTCCACTTT. Combining the CDR3 with reference TRBV25-1 and TRBJ1-6 gives the whole variable domain EADIYQTPRYLVIGTGKKITLECSQTMGHDKMYWYQQDPGMELHLIHYSYGVNSTEKGDLSSESTVSRIRTEHFPLTLESARPSHTSQYLCASSAPTGGLNSPLHFGNGTRLTVT.